This TCR beta chain was identified in a study of cytomegalovirus exposure and HLA in healthy donors. Study information: About 180 million T cells yielded 110 million or so unique TCR beta sequences in earlier analysis.

A word on this clone: What it binds is not known.

In the PCR, 60 Vbeta and 13 Jbeta primers were used. Some clones are missing from TCRdb's copy, which holds only in-frame ones; the method was immunoSEQ multiplex PCR. Among around 190,000 clones listed, roughly three quarters were seen once. The V segment lost 3 bases and the J segment 1 base; nucleotides outside the gene matches: 2. This CDR3 spans 16 amino acids. CDR1 is LGHNA and CDR2 is YSLEER in the germline V gene. Study-level findings and limits: Previous analysis showed most TCR beta V segments were productive about 87% or about 30% of the time. The authors considered a cluster of highly shared sequence variants likely to be a sequencing artifact. According to reports, the classifier identified cytomegalovirus status with high specificity and sensitivity.

The V and J genes are TRBV4-3 and TRBJ2-2; 10 positions agree with TRBD2. The sample taken for sequencing was PBMCs. The receptor's source is a woman between 18 and 29 years old in good health and CMV-seronegative. The CDR3, as DNA: TGCGCCAGCAGCCATCGGACTAGCGGGAACACCGGGGAGCTGTTTTTT. Protein sequence: CASSHRTSGNTGELFF.